This T cell receptor (beta chain) was captured in a study of cytomegalovirus exposure and HLA in healthy donors. General study results and limits: CMV serostatus was the only recorded immune exposure for donors. In a later analysis, HLA-C alleles had the fewest associated TCRs, DRB1 alleles the most.

The primer mix had 60 Vbeta and 13 Jbeta primers. Profiling relied on immunoSEQ multiplex PCR, and the TCRdb table lists in-frame clones only, not all of them. The data show about 220,000 clones, about 70% seen once. A word on this clone: Its antigen is unknown.

The CDR3 runs 15 residues. Between the trimmed V and J ends, which lost 0 bases and 0 bases, there was a span of 5 bases. Germline V CDR1 and CDR2: SNHLY, FYNNEI. Sequencing used PBMCs. This receptor was taken from a woman in her twenties or thirties in good health and CMV-seronegative. This chain joins TRBV2 and TRBJ1-4; D gene uncertain. CDR3 loop: CASSEAGPTNEKLFF. Here the CDR3 DNA reads TGTGCCAGCAGTGAAGCGGGCCCAACTAATGAAAAACTGTTTTTT.